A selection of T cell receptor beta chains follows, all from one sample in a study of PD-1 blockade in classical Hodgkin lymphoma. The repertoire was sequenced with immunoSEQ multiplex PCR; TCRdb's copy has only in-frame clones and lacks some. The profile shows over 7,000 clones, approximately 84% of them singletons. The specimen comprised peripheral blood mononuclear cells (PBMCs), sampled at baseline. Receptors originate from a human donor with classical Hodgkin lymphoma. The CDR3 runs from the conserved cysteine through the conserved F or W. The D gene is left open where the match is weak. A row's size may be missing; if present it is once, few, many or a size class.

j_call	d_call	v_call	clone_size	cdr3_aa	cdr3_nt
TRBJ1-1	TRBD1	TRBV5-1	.	CASSLEGQLLNTEAFF	TGCGCCAGCAGCTTGGAGGGACAGCTACTGAACACTGAAGCTTTCTTT
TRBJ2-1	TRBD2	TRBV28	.	CASSLQAGDRRFF	TGTGCCAGCAGTTTACAAGCGGGAGACCGTCGGTTCTTC
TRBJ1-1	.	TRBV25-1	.	CASGGLVEAFF	TGTGCCAGCGGAGGATTAGTGGAAGCTTTCTTT
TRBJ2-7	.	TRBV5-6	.	CASSWGEVTYEQYF	TGTGCCAGCAGCTGGGGCGAGGTAACCTACGAGCAGTACTTC
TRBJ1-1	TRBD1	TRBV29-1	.	CSGWTGKGVNTEAFF	TGCAGTGGTTGGACAGGAAAAGGGGTCAACACTGAAGCTTTCTTT
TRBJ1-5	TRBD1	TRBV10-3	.	CAMGQGGNQPQHF	TGTGCCATGGGACAGGGTGGCAATCAGCCCCAGCATTTT
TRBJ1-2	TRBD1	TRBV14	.	CASSPQGWGHGYTF	TGTGCCAGCAGCCCACAGGGGTGGGGTCACGGCTACACCTTC
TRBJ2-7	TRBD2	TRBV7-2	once	CASSAGLAGYYEQYF	TGTGCCAGCAGCGCAGGACTAGCGGGATACTACGAGCAGTACTTC
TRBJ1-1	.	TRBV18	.	CASSPEVGNTEAFF	TGTGCCAGCTCACCGGAAGTAGGGAACACTGAAGCTTTCTTT
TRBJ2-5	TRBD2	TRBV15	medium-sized	CATSGIAGETQYF	TGTGCCACCAGCGGCATAGCGGGGGAGACCCAGTACTTC
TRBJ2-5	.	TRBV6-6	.	CASSNDSGETQYF	TGTGCCAGCAGTAATGACAGTGGAGAGACCCAGTACTTC
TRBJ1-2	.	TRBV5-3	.	CASSLRGVDYGYTF	TGTGCCAGCAGCCTCCGGGGCGTGGACTATGGCTACACCTTC
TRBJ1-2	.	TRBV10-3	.	CAISQRTLIGHSADGYTF	TGTGCCATCAGTCAAAGGACCTTGATAGGACATTCGGCGGATGGCTACACCTTC
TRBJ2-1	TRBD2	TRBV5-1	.	CASSLAGTSGSLEQFF	TGCGCCAGCAGCTTGGCCGGGACTAGCGGGAGTTTGGAGCAGTTCTTC
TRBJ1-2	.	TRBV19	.	CASSITKTGHQRYTF	TGTGCCAGTAGTATAACAAAAACAGGGCACCAACGCTACACCTTC
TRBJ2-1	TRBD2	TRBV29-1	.	CSVGSGSRNEQFF	TGCAGCGTTGGTAGCGGGAGTCGAAATGAGCAGTTCTTC
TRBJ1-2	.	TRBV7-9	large	CASDRSGYGYTF	TGTGCCAGCGACCGCAGTGGCTATGGCTACACCTTC
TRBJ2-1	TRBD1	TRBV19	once	CASGRTGESRLYNEQFF	TGTGCCAGCGGGAGGACAGGGGAAAGTCGATTATACAATGAGCAGTTCTTC
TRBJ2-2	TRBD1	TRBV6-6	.	CASTLTGPPTGELFF	TGTGCCAGCACCCTGACAGGGCCCCCCACCGGGGAGCTGTTTTTT
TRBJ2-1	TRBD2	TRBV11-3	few	CASSSSGSHEQFF	TGTGCCAGCAGCTCTAGCGGGAGCCATGAGCAGTTCTTC
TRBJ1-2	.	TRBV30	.	CAWTVGYDYGYTF	TGTGCCTGGACGGTCGGCTATGACTATGGCTACACCTTC
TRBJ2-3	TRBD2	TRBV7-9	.	CASSFVSSGSTDTQYF	TGTGCCAGCAGCTTCGTATCTAGCGGAAGCACAGATACGCAGTATTTT
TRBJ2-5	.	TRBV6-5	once	CASSLAPRGTQYF	TGTGCCAGCAGCCTGGCCCCCAGGGGGACCCAGTACTTC
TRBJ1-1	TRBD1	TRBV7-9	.	CASSWAGGNTEAFF	TGTGCCAGCAGCTGGGCAGGGGGAAACACTGAAGCTTTCTTT
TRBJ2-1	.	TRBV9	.	CASSVALSGRGDNEQFF	TGTGCCAGCAGCGTAGCTCTATCGGGGAGGGGGGACAATGAGCAGTTCTTC
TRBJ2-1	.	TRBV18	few	CASSPRVGYNEQFF	TGTGCCAGCTCACCGAGGGTAGGATACAATGAGCAGTTCTTC
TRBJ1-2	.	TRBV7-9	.	CASSLDMGHYGYTF	TGTGCCAGCAGCTTAGATATGGGGCACTATGGCTACACCTTC
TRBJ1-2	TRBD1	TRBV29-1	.	CSVEDSDRGLYGYTF	TGCAGCGTTGAAGATTCTGACAGGGGCCTATATGGCTACACCTTC
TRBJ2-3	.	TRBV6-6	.	CASSYRLGSTDTQYF	TGTGCCAGCAGTTACAGACTAGGTAGCACAGATACGCAGTATTTT
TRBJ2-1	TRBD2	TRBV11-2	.	CASSPDLTSGSADDEQFF	TGTGCCAGCAGCCCCGATCTGACTAGCGGGAGTGCTGACGATGAGCAGTTCTTC
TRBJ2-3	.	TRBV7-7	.	CASSFAYGDTQYF	TGTGCCAGCAGCTTTGCGTATGGGGATACGCAGTATTTT
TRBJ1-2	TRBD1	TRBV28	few	CASRRGTGVSGYTF	TGTGCCAGCAGACGCGGGACAGGGGTTAGTGGCTACACCTTC
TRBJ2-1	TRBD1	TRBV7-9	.	CASSKGTGSPLDNEQFF	TGTGCCAGCAGCAAAGGGACAGGGAGCCCCTTGGACAATGAGCAGTTCTTC
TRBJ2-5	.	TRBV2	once	CASSEAFRGRGQETQYF	TGTGCCAGCAGTGAAGCGTTCAGGGGGAGGGGCCAAGAGACCCAGTACTTC
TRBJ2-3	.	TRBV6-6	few	CASSYSQQNTQYF	TGTGCCAGCAGTTACAGCCAACAGAATACGCAGTATTTT
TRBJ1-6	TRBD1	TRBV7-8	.	CASSRTGEHGNSPLHF	TGTGCCAGCAGCAGGACAGGGGAACACGGCAATTCACCCCTCCACTTT
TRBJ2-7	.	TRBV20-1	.	CSASLAYEQYF	TGCAGTGCTAGCCTAGCCTACGAGCAGTACTTC
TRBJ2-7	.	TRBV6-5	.	CATSPPSSYEQYF	TGTGCCACTTCTCCCCCTTCTAGCTACGAGCAGTACTTC
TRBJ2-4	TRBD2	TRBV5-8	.	CASTLGLAGLGAKNIQYF	TGTGCCAGCACCCTCGGACTAGCGGGACTTGGGGCCAAAAACATTCAGTACTTC
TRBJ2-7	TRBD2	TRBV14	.	CASSPGTSGIPFLLAGYEQYF	TGTGCCAGCAGCCCAGGGACTAGCGGGATCCCCTTCCTCCTCGCCGGCTACGAGCAGTACTTC
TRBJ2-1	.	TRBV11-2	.	CASSAGPTRILSDEQFF	TGTGCCAGCAGCGCCGGTCCAACTAGAATATTATCCGATGAGCAGTTCTTC
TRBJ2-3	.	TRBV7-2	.	CASSDRRTDTQYF	TGTGCCAGCAGCGACAGACGCACAGATACGCAGTATTTT
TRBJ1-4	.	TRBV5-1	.	CASSRGRRDEKLFF	TGCGCCAGCAGCCGGGGGCGCCGGGACGAAAAACTGTTTTTT
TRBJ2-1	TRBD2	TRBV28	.	CASSLWPRTSGYNEQFF	TGTGCCAGCAGTTTATGGCCCCGAACTAGCGGTTACAATGAGCAGTTCTTC
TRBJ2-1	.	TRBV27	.	CASRFSESNEQFF	TGTGCCAGCAGATTTTCAGAAAGCAATGAGCAGTTCTTC
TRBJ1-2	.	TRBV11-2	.	CASSLDSGGRYGYTF	TGTGCCAGCAGCTTAGACAGCGGGGGGAGATATGGCTACACCTTC
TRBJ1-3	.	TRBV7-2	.	CASSLKIAGVSGNTIYF	TGTGCCAGCAGCTTGAAGATAGCAGGGGTCTCTGGAAACACCATATATTTT
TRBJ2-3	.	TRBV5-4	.	CASTRWGEGTDTQYF	TGTGCCAGCACCCGGTGGGGCGAGGGCACAGATACGCAGTATTTT
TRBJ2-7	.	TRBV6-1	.	CASSVHEQYF	TGTGCCAGCAGTGTACACGAGCAGTACTTC
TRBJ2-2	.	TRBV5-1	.	CASSLVDWVGARGSNTGELFF	TGCGCCAGCAGCTTGGTCGACTGGGTTGGAGCGAGGGGTTCGAACACCGGGGAGCTGTTTTTT
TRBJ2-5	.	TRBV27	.	CASSLGGPPAQYF	TGTGCCAGCAGTTTAGGGGGCCCTCCGGCCCAGTACTTC
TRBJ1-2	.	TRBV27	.	CASSLYSGANYGYTF	TGTGCCAGCAGTTTGTACAGCGGAGCTAACTATGGCTACACCTTC
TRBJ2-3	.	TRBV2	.	CANSIGASTDTQYF	TGTGCCAACTCCATAGGTGCTAGCACAGATACGCAGTATTTT